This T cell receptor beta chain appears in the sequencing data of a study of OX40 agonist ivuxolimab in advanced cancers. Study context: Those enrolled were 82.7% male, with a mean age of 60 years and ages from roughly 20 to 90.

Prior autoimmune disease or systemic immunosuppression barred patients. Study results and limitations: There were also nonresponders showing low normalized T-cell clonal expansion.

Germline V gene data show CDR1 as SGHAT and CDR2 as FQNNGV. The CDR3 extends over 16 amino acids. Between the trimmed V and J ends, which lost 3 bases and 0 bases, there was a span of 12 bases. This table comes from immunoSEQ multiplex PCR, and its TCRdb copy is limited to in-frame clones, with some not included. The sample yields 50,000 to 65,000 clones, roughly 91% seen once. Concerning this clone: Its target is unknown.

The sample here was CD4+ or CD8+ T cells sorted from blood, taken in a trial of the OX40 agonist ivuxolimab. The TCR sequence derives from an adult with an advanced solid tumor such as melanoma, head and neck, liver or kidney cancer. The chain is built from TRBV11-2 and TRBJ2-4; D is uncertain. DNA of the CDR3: TGTGCCAGCAGCTTGGCAGGCACCCTAGCCAAAAACATTCAGTACTTC. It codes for CASSLAGTLAKNIQYF.